This is a list of T cell receptor beta chains from one sample in a study of technical replicates of blood from several donors. Data came from immunoSEQ multiplex PCR; TCRdb stores just in-frame clones and leaves some out. The data contain around 80,000 clones, 90% to 98% of them singletons. Sequencing input: T cells isolated from PBMCs. These receptor sequences come from a human donor in good health. CDR3s include the opening cysteine and the closing phenylalanine or tryptophan. The D gene is left open where the match is weak. Clone size is not always given. Where it is, it says once, few, many or a class for expanded clones.

J: TRBJ2-7
D: NA
size: NA
V: TRBV5-1
CDR3: CASSLAFRDYEQYF
DNA: TGCGCCAGCAGCTTGGCCTTTCGGGACTACGAGCAGTACTTC

J: TRBJ2-1
D: TRBD2
size: NA
V: TRBV9
CDR3: CASSVEGGTSVDEQFF
DNA: TGTGCCAGCAGCGTAGAGGGGGGGACTAGCGTTGATGAGCAGTTCTTC

J: TRBJ2-5
D: NA
size: NA
V: TRBV21-1
CDR3: CASSNTSGRNQETQYF
DNA: TGTGCCAGCAGCAACACTAGCGGGAGGAATCAAGAGACCCAGTACTTC

J: TRBJ1-1
D: NA
size: NA
V: TRBV19
CDR3: CASSIDPSQAFF
DNA: TGTGCCAGTAGTATAGACCCTTCCCAAGCTTTCTTT

J: TRBJ2-1
D: NA
size: NA
V: TRBV6-5
CDR3: CASSYSPSEPYNEQFF
DNA: TGTGCCAGCAGTTACTCTCCTAGCGAACCCTACAATGAGCAGTTCTTC

J: TRBJ1-1
D: NA
size: few
V: TRBV29-1
CDR3: CSAEGDRRPWTEAFF
DNA: TGCAGCGCCGAAGGGGATAGAAGGCCGTGGACTGAAGCTTTCTTT

J: TRBJ2-7
D: TRBD2
size: NA
V: TRBV4-1
CDR3: CASSQEPSGRVYEQYF
DNA: TGCGCCAGCAGCCAAGAACCTAGCGGGAGGGTTTACGAGCAGTACTTC

J: TRBJ1-5
D: NA
size: NA
V: TRBV28
CDR3: CASSSLSNQPQHF
DNA: TGTGCCAGCAGTTCACTTAGCAATCAGCCCCAGCATTTT

J: TRBJ2-1
D: NA
size: once
V: TRBV28
CDR3: CASSLFGGIINEQFF
DNA: TGTGCCAGCAGTTTATTTGGCGGGATAATCAATGAGCAGTTCTTC

J: TRBJ1-3
D: NA
size: once
V: TRBV12-5
CDR3: CASGLGAFSGNTIYF
DNA: TGTGCTAGTGGTTTGGGGGCCTTCTCTGGAAACACCATATATTTT

J: TRBJ2-6
D: NA
size: NA
V: TRBV29-1
CDR3: CSVLTGSGANVLTF
DNA: TGCAGCGTGCTAACAGGTTCTGGGGCCAACGTCCTGACTTTC

J: TRBJ1-4
D: NA
size: NA
V: TRBV25-1
CDR3: CASSDIGGNEKLFF
DNA: TGTGCCAGCAGTGACATCGGGGGGAATGAAAAACTGTTTTTT

J: TRBJ2-7
D: TRBD2
size: NA
V: TRBV7-9
CDR3: CASSFSGGSSYEQYF
DNA: TGTGCCAGCAGCTTTAGTGGCGGGAGCTCCTACGAGCAGTACTTC

J: TRBJ1-1
D: NA
size: NA
V: TRBV19
CDR3: CASSTNEGMNTEAFF
DNA: TGTGCCAGTAGTACGAATGAGGGTATGAACACTGAAGCTTTCTTT

J: TRBJ2-1
D: NA
size: NA
V: TRBV7-8
CDR3: CASSKDYYNEQFF
DNA: TGTGCCAGCAGCAAGGACTACTACAATGAGCAGTTCTTC

J: TRBJ2-7
D: TRBD1
size: NA
V: TRBV6-5
CDR3: CASSSGTGGTYEQYF
DNA: TGTGCCAGCAGTTCCGGGACAGGGGGGACCTACGAGCAGTACTTC

J: TRBJ2-7
D: TRBD2
size: NA
V: TRBV9
CDR3: CASSPGLAGNYEQYF
DNA: TGTGCCAGCAGCCCAGGACTAGCGGGAAACTACGAGCAGTACTTC

J: TRBJ2-2
D: NA
size: NA
V: TRBV21-1
CDR3: CASSKDGGLGTGELFF
DNA: TGTGCCAGCAGCAAGGACGGGGGGCTAGGGACCGGGGAGCTGTTTTTT

J: TRBJ1-2
D: NA
size: NA
V: TRBV5-6
CDR3: CASSLRQNNYGYTF
DNA: TGTGCCAGCAGCTTGCGTCAGAATAACTATGGCTACACCTTC

J: TRBJ1-1
D: TRBD1
size: NA
V: TRBV29-1
CDR3: CSVATGVSEAFF
DNA: TGCAGCGTTGCCACAGGGGTTTCTGAAGCTTTCTTT

J: TRBJ1-2
D: TRBD1
size: NA
V: TRBV18
CDR3: CASSPGQGYTF
DNA: TGTGCCAGCTCACCGGGACAGGGCTACACCTTC

J: TRBJ1-2
D: TRBD1
size: NA
V: TRBV7-9
CDR3: CASSADRESGYTF
DNA: TGTGCCAGCAGCGCGGACAGGGAGAGTGGCTACACCTTC

J: TRBJ2-5
D: NA
size: NA
V: TRBV7-6
CDR3: CASSSTGAGAGETQYF
DNA: TGTGCCAGCAGCTCAACAGGGGCCGGGGCGGGGGAGACCCAGTACTTC

J: TRBJ2-2
D: NA
size: NA
V: TRBV6-5
CDR3: CASSYSRLGELFF
DNA: TGTGCCAGCAGTTACTCGAGGCTCGGGGAGCTGTTTTTT

J: TRBJ2-1
D: NA
size: NA
V: TRBV4-2
CDR3: CASSQVLIYNEQFF
DNA: TGTGCCAGCAGCCAAGTACTAATCTACAATGAGCAGTTCTTC

J: TRBJ2-1
D: NA
size: NA
V: TRBV12-5
CDR3: CASGFGRGNEQFF
DNA: TGTGCTAGTGGTTTTGGTAGAGGGAATGAGCAGTTCTTC

J: TRBJ1-5
D: NA
size: NA
V: TRBV28
CDR3: CASSLLGATNQPQHF
DNA: TGTGCCAGCAGTTTATTGGGAGCTACCAATCAGCCCCAGCATTTT

J: TRBJ2-7
D: TRBD2
size: NA
V: TRBV6-5
CDR3: CASKAGVRYEQYF
DNA: TGTGCCAGCAAGGCGGGGGTCCGCTACGAGCAGTACTTC

J: TRBJ2-7
D: NA
size: NA
V: TRBV6-1
CDR3: CASSEAQGRLGEQYF
DNA: TGTGCCAGCAGTGAAGCACAGGGGAGGTTGGGCGAGCAGTACTTC

J: TRBJ2-1
D: TRBD2
size: once
V: TRBV29-1
CDR3: CSVGLAVGSSYNEQFF
DNA: TGCAGCGTTGGCCTAGCGGTGGGGAGCTCCTACAATGAGCAGTTCTTC

J: TRBJ2-7
D: NA
size: NA
V: TRBV7-7
CDR3: CASSRKGAHPLIGEQYF
DNA: TGTGCCAGCAGCCGCAAAGGGGCGCACCCTTTAATTGGCGAGCAGTACTTC

J: TRBJ1-3
D: NA
size: NA
V: TRBV7-9
CDR3: CASSLVVSSGNTIYF
DNA: TGTGCCAGCAGCTTAGTGGTCAGCTCTGGAAACACCATATATTTT

J: TRBJ2-2
D: TRBD2
size: NA
V: TRBV2
CDR3: CASTPGSGSAGELFF
DNA: TGTGCCAGCACCCCGGGTAGCGGGAGTGCTGGGGAGCTGTTTTTT

J: TRBJ1-1
D: NA
size: NA
V: TRBV19
CDR3: CASSIGRLTEAFF
DNA: TGTGCCAGTAGTATAGGGCGGTTGACTGAAGCTTTCTTT

J: TRBJ2-1
D: NA
size: NA
V: TRBV7-9
CDR3: CASSLYLASYNEQFF
DNA: TGTGCCAGCAGCTTATATCTGGCATCCTACAATGAGCAGTTCTTC

J: TRBJ2-1
D: TRBD2
size: NA
V: TRBV7-3
CDR3: CASSSTSGSYNEQFF
DNA: TGTGCCAGCAGCTCGACTAGCGGCTCCTACAATGAGCAGTTCTTC

J: TRBJ2-1
D: TRBD2
size: NA
V: TRBV27
CDR3: CASSGTSGRAYNEQFF
DNA: TGTGCCAGCAGTGGGACTAGCGGGAGAGCGTACAATGAGCAGTTCTTC

J: TRBJ2-3
D: NA
size: NA
V: TRBV29-1
CDR3: CSVGARTDTQYF
DNA: TGCAGCGTTGGGGCGCGCACAGATACGCAGTATTTT

J: TRBJ1-4
D: NA
size: once
V: TRBV4-3
CDR3: CASSQERTVGEKLFF
DNA: TGCGCCAGCAGCCAAGAAAGGACAGTAGGTGAAAAACTGTTTTTT

J: TRBJ2-5
D: NA
size: NA
V: TRBV29-1
CDR3: CSVDLGRRQETQYF
DNA: TGCAGCGTTGATCTCGGGAGAAGGCAAGAGACCCAGTACTTC

J: TRBJ2-3
D: TRBD2
size: NA
V: TRBV28
CDR3: CAIRGLAGVADTQYF
DNA: TGTGCCATTCGGGGACTAGCGGGAGTGGCAGATACGCAGTATTTT

J: TRBJ2-2
D: TRBD1
size: NA
V: TRBV29-1
CDR3: CSVGPGQGVNTGELFF
DNA: TGCAGCGTTGGACCGGGACAGGGGGTGAACACCGGGGAGCTGTTTTTT

J: TRBJ1-5
D: TRBD1
size: NA
V: TRBV10-3
CDR3: CAISGFGQEDRPQHF
DNA: TGTGCCATCAGCGGTTTTGGACAGGAGGATCGGCCCCAGCATTTT

J: TRBJ2-5
D: NA
size: NA
V: TRBV12-5
CDR3: CASGLVLETQYF
DNA: TGTGCTAGTGGTTTGGTACTCGAGACCCAGTACTTC

J: TRBJ2-1
D: NA
size: once
V: TRBV7-9
CDR3: CASSFETGVVDEQFF
DNA: TGTGCCAGCAGCTTCGAGACGGGAGTCGTAGATGAGCAGTTCTTC

J: TRBJ1-3
D: NA
size: NA
V: TRBV5-1
CDR3: CASSLAGYGNTIYF
DNA: TGCGCCAGCAGCTTGGCCGGTTATGGAAACACCATATATTTT

J: TRBJ1-1
D: NA
size: once
V: TRBV7-9
CDR3: CASSPTGAEAFF
DNA: TGTGCCAGCAGCCCAACGGGAGCTGAAGCTTTCTTT

J: TRBJ2-3
D: NA
size: NA
V: TRBV28
CDR3: CASSFLSDTQYF
DNA: TGTGCCAGCAGTTTCTTATCAGATACGCAGTATTTT

J: TRBJ1-2
D: NA
size: NA
V: TRBV7-8
CDR3: CASSLRGRGEDYGYTF
DNA: TGTGCCAGCAGCTTACGGGGCAGGGGAGAAGACTATGGCTACACCTTC

J: TRBJ2-7
D: TRBD2
size: NA
V: TRBV11-3
CDR3: CASSFLAGAYEQYF
DNA: TGTGCCAGCAGCTTTCTAGCGGGGGCCTACGAGCAGTACTTC

J: TRBJ2-1
D: TRBD2
size: NA
V: TRBV4-2
CDR3: CASSQEGLAGYNEQFF
DNA: TGTGCCAGCAGCCAAGAGGGACTAGCGGGTTACAATGAGCAGTTCTTC

J: TRBJ1-4
D: TRBD1
size: once
V: TRBV11-1
CDR3: CASSLWDSNEKLFF
DNA: TGTGCCAGCAGCTTGTGGGACAGTAATGAAAAACTGTTTTTT

J: TRBJ2-3
D: TRBD2
size: NA
V: TRBV2
CDR3: CASRRTSGNTDTQYF
DNA: TGTGCCAGCAGAAGGACTAGCGGGAACACAGATACGCAGTATTTT

J: TRBJ1-1
D: NA
size: NA
V: TRBV29-1
CDR3: CSVDHRSGDEAFF
DNA: TGCAGCGTTGATCACAGATCGGGGGATGAAGCTTTCTTT

J: TRBJ1-5
D: NA
size: once
V: TRBV30
CDR3: CAWSLGPGQPQHF
DNA: TGTGCCTGGAGTCTGGGGCCAGGTCAGCCCCAGCATTTT

J: TRBJ2-1
D: TRBD2
size: NA
V: TRBV28
CDR3: CASSPPGGTSSYNEQFF
DNA: TGTGCCAGCAGCCCGCCGGGTGGGACTAGCTCCTACAATGAGCAGTTCTTC

J: TRBJ1-4
D: NA
size: NA
V: TRBV27
CDR3: CASSFNSLSYNEKLFF
DNA: TGTGCCAGCAGTTTTAACTCCTTATCCTATAATGAAAAACTGTTTTTT

J: TRBJ1-1
D: TRBD1
size: NA
V: TRBV12-5
CDR3: CASGSGQDRTEAFF
DNA: TGTGCTAGTGGTTCAGGACAGGATCGGACTGAAGCTTTCTTT